What follows describes a single T cell receptor (beta chain). There is no known antigen for this receptor. One base away there is no much larger clone; base qualities are not given. This entry comes from a study of T cell responses to AZD1222 COVID-19 vaccine (dated by TCRdb to the early 2020s). Regarding the research as a whole: A total of more than 230 trial participants underwent TCR sequencing, of whom roughly 210 had received two doses of AZD1222 and approximately 26 had received two doses of the MenACWY control vaccine. Enrollment into the trials was organized by age into subgroups of 18-55, 56-69 and 70-plus years, and those subgroups contained roughly 150, 30 and 60 TCR-sequenced participants, respectively. Results the study describes overall, beyond this receptor: After two AZD1222 doses, both the breadth and the depth of spike-specific TCRs were significantly higher than at day 0 and than in MenACWY recipients. Epitopes outside the regions mutated in the B.1.351 and B.1.1.7 variants were reportedly recognized by nearly half of the unique spike-specific TCRs. Only five to seven AZD1222 recipients were SARS-CoV-2 seropositive at baseline, limiting conclusions about previously exposed vaccinees. CD4 TCRs associated with the vaccine covered the entire spike protein, and the dominant responses were in regions 160-218 and 743-854. Participants were mostly white British and included more females than males, and it was suggested by the authors that clonal diversity may have been underestimated. No day 14 peak-response samples were available, so repertoires were characterized only after the peak T cell response. The 56-69-year group was small, and its depth increase did not reach significance, likely because of low power.

The sample's time point, from its label and the paper: baseline before first vaccination. This specimen's treatment or condition label, interpreted: meningococcal conjugate vaccine given as trial control. Vaccinee samples were obtained from the UK trials COV001 and COV002, which included a single-blind randomized controlled phase 2/3 trial of AZD1222 (ChAdOx1 nCoV-19) in healthy adults. Trial participant PBMC samples were collected at day 0 and day 28 after the second dose for TCRbeta chain sequencing. The CDR3 regions of human TCRbeta chains were analyzed by immunosequencing. As for how the authors treated the data: TCRs in the repertoires were compared against a reference library of SARS-CoV-2-specific TCRs that had been generated with the MIRA antigen-specificity platform. Breadth was defined as the fraction of unique TCRs that were SARS-CoV-2-associated, and depth was defined as the fraction of total T cells that were SARS-CoV-2-associated. Using the MIRA data, every spike-specific TCR was mapped to the spike region that the TCR reacted to and assigned to either a CD4 or a CD8 class. Log10-transformed breadth and depth values were compared by one-way ANOVA with Sidak's multiple comparisons tests. TCRdb's version of the immuneACCESS table is confined to in-frame rearrangements and falls short of the full clone set. An unresolved V gene accounts for under half of the shortfall where checked; the remainder is of unknown origin. V and J calls and clone size are those listed in that table; D and trimming were worked out from the DNA. For this sample there are 110,000 or so clones; roughly 87% appear just once. In total, the top ten clones hold 10% to 15% of the sample.

CDR1 and CDR2, per the germline V gene, are SGHVS and FQNEAQ. The V end loses 1 base and the J end loses 7 bases, and a stretch of 16 bases separates them. The CDR3 starts with the cysteine, ends with the phenylalanine, and has 16 residues. The retained sequence is limited to the CDR3, 48 bases, with the frame set at the first base. The source is an adult in good health. Rearrangement joined TRBV7-8 to TRBJ1-4, and possibly TRBD1, on 5 matching bases. The sample in question was peripheral blood, obtained on day 0 of MenACWY control vaccination. CDR3 loop: CASSLGGAGYGEKLFF. The DNA sequence is given as TGTGCCAGCAGCTTAGGAGGGGCGGGATACGGTGAAAAACTGTTTTTT.